The sample holds many counts of the clone carrying this T cell receptor beta chain. Its antigen is unknown. The sample comes from a study of T cells in Graves' hyperthyroidism and ophthalmopathy. On the study more broadly: Staff took peripheral blood when the initial diagnosis was made, before any treatment began.

Using RNA transcripts as the source, TCR beta CDR3 regions were amplified. HTBI primers were used for first-round RT-PCR of the TCR CDR3. MiXCR was run by TCRdb on the multiplex PCR reads, yielding one entry per CDR3 protein. The repertoire includes about 480,000 distinct CDR3 sequences, 13% to 15% of them detected once, and about a sixth sits in the top ten. Patients aged 18 to 65 had newly diagnosed hyperthyroidism lasting under 2 months. Study observations and caveats: Most expanded thyroid clonotypes above 0.001 also appeared in blood.

Germline V CDR1 and CDR2: MNHNS, SASEGT. The CDR3 spans 9 residues. The ends were cut back, 6 bases at V and 8 bases at J, with 4 bases in the middle. The specimen was blood. The chain links TRBV6-1 to TRBJ1-2, with D uncertain. This TCR came from a woman aged 18-29 years with Graves' hyperthyroidism. CDR3 DNA: TGTGCCAGCAGCGGCGGCTACACCTTC. Translation: CASSGGYTF.